This T cell receptor (beta chain) was captured in a study of blood T cell repertoires in COVID-19. With 5 bases removed from V and 8 bases from J, the gap between germline ends came to 19 bases. Germline V lookup: CDR1 MNHEY, CDR2 SVGAGI. The CDR3 spans 15 residues. The authors' processing: Amplified reference gene primers provided the basis for estimating nucleated cell counts. The method was immunoSEQ multiplex PCR; TCRdb's version includes in-frame clones alone and lacks a portion of them. Clone size and V and J calls were adopted from that table, with D and trimming inferred from the DNA. The table has roughly 110,000 clones, 76% seen once.

Sequencing was done on a sample of peripheral blood. V is TRBV6-5 and J is TRBJ2-1; no firm D call. The TCR originated in a man at least 80 years old with COVID-19, enrolled during active disease. Here the CDR3 DNA reads TGTGCCAGCAGTCCTCCCTCGGGTCTTTACGATGAGCAGTTCTTC. Protein: CASSPPSGLYDEQFF.